The rows below give T cell receptor beta chains drawn from one sample of a study of OX40 agonist ivuxolimab in advanced cancers. Method: immunoSEQ multiplex PCR; TCRdb's copy keeps in-frame clones and lacks some. The sample records roughly 67,000 clones, 87% being singletons. Specimen: CD4+ or CD8+ T cells sorted from blood, collected in a trial of the OX40 agonist ivuxolimab. Receptor source: an adult with an advanced solid tumor such as melanoma, head and neck, liver or kidney cancer. CDR3s include the opening cysteine and the closing phenylalanine or tryptophan. Fields, in order: CDR3 protein, CDR3 DNA, J gene, V gene, clone size, D gene. D genes are given only for firm matches. The listing skips clone size in some rows; elsewhere it reads once, few, many or a size class.

CATREGGQSSGNTIYF TGTGCCACCCGGGAAGGGGGACAGAGCTCTGGAAACACCATATATTTT TRBJ1-3 TRBV7-9 . TRBD1
CASSPRTGTNTEAFF TGTGCCAGCAGCCCCCGGACAGGGACGAACACTGAAGCTTTCTTT TRBJ1-1 TRBV5-4 . TRBD1
CASSSGQGNTEAFF TGTGCCAGCAGCTCGGGACAGGGGAACACTGAAGCTTTCTTT TRBJ1-1 TRBV7-9 . TRBD1
CASSLGFGGANVLTF TGTGCCAGCAGCTTAGGGTTTGGCGGGGCCAACGTCCTGACTTTC TRBJ2-6 TRBV7-2 . .
CASSFGRRGAGGSITDTQYF TGCGCCAGCAGCTTCGGCCGGCGCGGAGCGGGGGGCTCGATCACAGATACGCAGTATTTT TRBJ2-3 TRBV5-1 . TRBD2
CASSEWTGAVYEQYF TGTGCCAGCAGTGAATGGACAGGGGCCGTCTACGAGCAGTACTTC TRBJ2-7 TRBV6-1 once TRBD1
CASSKGDENYEQYF TGTGCCAGCAGCAAGGGCGACGAGAACTACGAGCAGTACTTC TRBJ2-7 TRBV21-1 few .
CAISEAKGGGYGYTF TGTGCCATCAGTGAGGCGAAGGGGGGGGGCTATGGCTACACCTTC TRBJ1-2 TRBV10-3 . .
CASIGNLNTEAFF TGTGCCAGCATCGGGAATTTGAACACTGAAGCTTTCTTT TRBJ1-1 TRBV6-1 once .
CASSLNRGWANYGYTF TGTGCCAGCAGCTTGAACAGGGGGTGGGCTAACTATGGCTACACCTTC TRBJ1-2 TRBV5-8 . TRBD1
CASSLWSAQGEKLFF TGTGCCAGCAGCCTATGGTCTGCCCAGGGTGAAAAACTGTTTTTT TRBJ1-4 TRBV14 . .
CASKDYGAQETQYF TGTGCCAGCAAAGACTACGGGGCCCAAGAGACCCAGTACTTC TRBJ2-5 TRBV2 . .
CASSRPTAGGEKLFF TGTGCCAGCTCACGACCGACGGCGGGGGGTGAAAAACTGTTTTTT TRBJ1-4 TRBV18 . .
CASSSQYYEQYF TGTGCCAGCAGCTCCCAGTACTACGAGCAGTACTTC TRBJ2-7 TRBV7-8 once .
CASRSLGGPGDEQFF TGTGCCAGCAGATCGTTAGGGGGACCCGGGGATGAGCAGTTCTTC TRBJ2-1 TRBV6-1 . .
CASSEALRPGPGANVLTF TGTGCCAGCAGTGAAGCGCTCCGCCCAGGGCCTGGGGCCAACGTCCTGACTTTC TRBJ2-6 TRBV2 once .
CASSEVGRTEAFF TGTGCCAGCAGTGAAGTGGGCAGGACTGAAGCTTTCTTT TRBJ1-1 TRBV2 . .
CASSSDRGSEKLFF TGTGCCAGCAGTTCGGACAGGGGAAGTGAAAAACTGTTTTTT TRBJ1-4 TRBV7-9 once TRBD1
CASSQDGGSGGYTF TGTGCCAGCAGCCAAGATGGGGGCAGTGGTGGCTACACCTTC TRBJ1-2 TRBV4-2 few .
CASSVGNYGYTF TGTGCCAGCTCAGTTGGGAACTATGGCTACACCTTC TRBJ1-2 TRBV6-4 . .
CASSFRGMNTEAFF TGTGCCAGCAGTTTTCGCGGCATGAACACTGAAGCTTTCTTT TRBJ1-1 TRBV27 once .
CASSFRGANSGANVLTF TGTGCCAGCAGCTTTAGGGGGGCAAACTCTGGGGCCAACGTCCTGACTTTC TRBJ2-6 TRBV7-8 . .
CASSLWPAGGNEQYF TGTGCCAGCAGCTTGTGGCCAGCGGGGGGGAACGAGCAGTACTTC TRBJ2-7 TRBV5-4 . TRBD2
CASSSYKDVLGEQYF TGTGCCAGCAGCTCCTACAAGGACGTTTTAGGGGAGCAGTACTTC TRBJ2-7 TRBV7-6 . .
CASSGQTGSKNIQYF TGCGCCAGCAGTGGACAAACAGGGTCCAAAAACATTCAGTACTTC TRBJ2-4 TRBV10-1 . .
CATADTLSTDTQYF TGTGCCACCGCGGACACACTCAGCACAGATACGCAGTATTTT TRBJ2-3 TRBV19 . .
CASSLTPNEQFF TGTGCCAGCAGTTTGACCCCGAATGAGCAGTTCTTC TRBJ2-1 TRBV28 . .
CASSLDEGAYYGYTF TGCGCCAGCAGCTTGGATGAGGGGGCTTACTATGGCTACACCTTC TRBJ1-2 TRBV5-1 . TRBD1
CASSPGLATDTQYF TGTGCCAGCAGCCCAGGACTAGCCACAGATACGCAGTATTTT TRBJ2-3 TRBV11-2 . TRBD2
CASSSQEAGYGGYTF TGTGCCAGCAGCTCACAGGAGGCGGGCTATGGAGGCTACACCTTC TRBJ1-2 TRBV7-2 . .
CASSYGQISSYEQYF TGTGCCAGCAGTTACGGACAGATTAGCTCCTACGAGCAGTACTTC TRBJ2-7 TRBV6-6 . .
CASKRATGRYTF TGTGCCAGCAAAAGGGCCACGGGACGCTACACCTTC TRBJ1-2 TRBV9 . .
CAISESLITLGSGNTIYF TGTGCCATCAGTGAGTCGTTGATAACCCTGGGCTCTGGAAACACCATATATTTT TRBJ1-3 TRBV10-3 . .
CASSSGPAYEQYF TGTGCCAGCAGCTCTGGGCCGGCCTACGAGCAGTACTTC TRBJ2-7 TRBV2 . .
CASSPGGNAFF TGTGCCAGCAGCCCAGGGGGGAACGCTTTCTTT TRBJ1-1 TRBV7-9 . TRBD1
CASSLLPNSPLHF TGTGCCAGCAGCCTCCTCCCGAATTCACCCCTCCACTTT TRBJ1-6 TRBV7-2 . .
CASGDRDLSLLAKNIQYF TGTGCCAGCGGCGACAGGGACCTCTCCCTACTAGCCAAAAACATTCAGTACTTC TRBJ2-4 TRBV7-6 . TRBD1